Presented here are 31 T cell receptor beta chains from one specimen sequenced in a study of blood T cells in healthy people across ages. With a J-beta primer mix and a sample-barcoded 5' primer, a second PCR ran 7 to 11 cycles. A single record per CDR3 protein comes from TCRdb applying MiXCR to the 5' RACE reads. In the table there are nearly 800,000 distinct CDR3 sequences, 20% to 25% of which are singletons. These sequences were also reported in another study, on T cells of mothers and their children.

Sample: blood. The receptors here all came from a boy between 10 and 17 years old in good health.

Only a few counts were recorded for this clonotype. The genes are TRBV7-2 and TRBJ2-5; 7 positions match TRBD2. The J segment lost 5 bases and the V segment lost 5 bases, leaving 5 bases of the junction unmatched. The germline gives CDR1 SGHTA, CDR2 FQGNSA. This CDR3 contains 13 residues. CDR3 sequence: CASSRGLRETQYF. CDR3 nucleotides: TGTGCCAGCAGCCGGGGACTAAGGGAGACCCAGTACTTC.

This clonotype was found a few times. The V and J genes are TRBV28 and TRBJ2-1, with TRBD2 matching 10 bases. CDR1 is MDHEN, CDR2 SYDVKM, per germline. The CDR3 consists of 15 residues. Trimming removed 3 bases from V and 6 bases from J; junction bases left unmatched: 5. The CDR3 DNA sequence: TGTGCCAGCAGTTTTTCCCAGCGGGGGGGCAATGAGCAGTTCTTC. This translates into CASSFSQRGGNEQFF.

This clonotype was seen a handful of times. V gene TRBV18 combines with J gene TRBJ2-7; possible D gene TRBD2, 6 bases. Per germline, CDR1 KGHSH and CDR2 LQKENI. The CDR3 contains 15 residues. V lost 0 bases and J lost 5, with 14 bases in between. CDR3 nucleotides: TGTGCCAGCTCACCACCGGTCGGGAGAGCCCACGAGCAGTACTTC. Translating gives CASSPPVGRAHEQYF.

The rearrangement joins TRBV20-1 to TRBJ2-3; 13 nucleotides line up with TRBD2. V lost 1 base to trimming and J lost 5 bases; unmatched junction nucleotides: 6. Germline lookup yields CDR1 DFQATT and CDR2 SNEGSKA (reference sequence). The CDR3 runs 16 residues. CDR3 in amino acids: CSARGRTSGGIDTQYF. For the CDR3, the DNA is TGCAGTGCTAGAGGCAGGACTAGCGGGGGAATAGATACGCAGTATTTT.

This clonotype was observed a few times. Here the CDR3 reads CASSVVQGASQPQHF. The CDR3 DNA follows: TGTGCCAGCTCAGTGGTGCAGGGGGCGAGTCAGCCCCAGCATTTT. The chain uses TRBV18 and TRBJ1-5, with 8 bases identical to TRBD1. Germline CDR1 KGHSH, CDR2 LQKENI. V shed 5 bases, J shed 6 bases, and the junction held 9 bases outside the gene matches. CDR3 length: 15 amino acids.

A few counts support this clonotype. The CDR3 DNA follows: TGTGCCAGCAGCAATTCACTAGCGGGGGGGCTTTGGGAGCAGTACTTC. This encodes CASSNSLAGGLWEQYF. The gene calls are TRBV27 and TRBJ2-1, with 13 positions matching TRBD2. The last part of the DNA fits TRBJ2-7 better; the J call may be wrong. The germline CDR1 and CDR2 sequences are MNHEY and SMNVEV (reference sequence). The CDR3 contains 16 residues.

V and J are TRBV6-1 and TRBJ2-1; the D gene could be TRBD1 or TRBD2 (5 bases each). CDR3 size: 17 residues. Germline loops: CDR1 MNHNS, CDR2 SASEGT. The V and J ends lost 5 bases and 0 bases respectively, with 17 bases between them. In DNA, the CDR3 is TGTGCCAGCAGTCCTCTCCGGGGACCGAGCTCCTACAATGAGCAGTTCTTC. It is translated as CASSPLRGPSSYNEQFF.

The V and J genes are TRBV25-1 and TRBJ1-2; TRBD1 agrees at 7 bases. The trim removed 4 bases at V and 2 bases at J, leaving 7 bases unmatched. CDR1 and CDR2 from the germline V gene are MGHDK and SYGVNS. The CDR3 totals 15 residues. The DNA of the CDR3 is TGTGCCAGCAGTGCCGGAGACAGGGTCAACTATGGCTACACCTTC. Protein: CASSAGDRVNYGYTF.

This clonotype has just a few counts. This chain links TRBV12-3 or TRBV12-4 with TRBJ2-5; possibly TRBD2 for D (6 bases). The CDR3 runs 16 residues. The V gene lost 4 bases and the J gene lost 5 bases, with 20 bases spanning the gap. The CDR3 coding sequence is TGTGCCAGCAGTTACGGGCGCGGGGCGAGCGGGGAGACCCAGTACTTC. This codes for CASSYGRGASGETQYF.

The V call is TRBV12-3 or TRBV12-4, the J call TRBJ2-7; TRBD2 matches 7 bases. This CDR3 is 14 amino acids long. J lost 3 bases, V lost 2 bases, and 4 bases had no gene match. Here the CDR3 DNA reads TGTGCCAGCAGTTTACGGGGGGATGGCTACGAGCAGTACTTC. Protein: CASSLRGDGYEQYF.

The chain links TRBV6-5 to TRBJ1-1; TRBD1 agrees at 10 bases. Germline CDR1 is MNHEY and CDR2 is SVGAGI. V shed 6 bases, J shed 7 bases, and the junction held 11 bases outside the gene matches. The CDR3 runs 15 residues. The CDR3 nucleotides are TGTGCCAGCAGGACAGGGGGCGCGGGAAAGGATGAAGCTTTCTTT. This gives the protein CASRTGGAGKDEAFF.

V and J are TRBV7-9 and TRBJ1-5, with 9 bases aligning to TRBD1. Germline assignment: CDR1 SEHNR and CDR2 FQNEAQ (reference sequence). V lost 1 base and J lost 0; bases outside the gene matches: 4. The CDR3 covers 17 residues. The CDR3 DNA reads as TGTGCCAGCAGCTTAGGGGGGACAGGGTATAGCAATCAGCCCCAGCATTTT. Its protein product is CASSLGGTGYSNQPQHF. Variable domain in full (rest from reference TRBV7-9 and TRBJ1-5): DTGVSQNPRHKITKRGQNVTFRCDPISEHNRLYWYRQTLGQGPEFLTYFQNEAQLEKSRLLSDRFSAERPKGSFSTLEIQRTEQGDSAMYLCASSLGGTGYSNQPQHFGDGTRLSIL.

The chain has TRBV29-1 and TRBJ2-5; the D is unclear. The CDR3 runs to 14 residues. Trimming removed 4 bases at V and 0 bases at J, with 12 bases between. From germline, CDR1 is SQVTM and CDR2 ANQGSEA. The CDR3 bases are TGCAGCGTTGTGGTGGGGATTAACCAAGAGACCCAGTACTTC. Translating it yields CSVVVGINQETQYF.

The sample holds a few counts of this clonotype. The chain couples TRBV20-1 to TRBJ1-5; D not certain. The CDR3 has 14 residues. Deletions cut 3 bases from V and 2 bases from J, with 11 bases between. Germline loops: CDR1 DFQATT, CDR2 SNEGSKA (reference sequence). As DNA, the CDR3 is TGCAGTGCTAGTCGGCAGACCGGCAATCAGCCCCAGCATTTT. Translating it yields CSASRQTGNQPQHF.

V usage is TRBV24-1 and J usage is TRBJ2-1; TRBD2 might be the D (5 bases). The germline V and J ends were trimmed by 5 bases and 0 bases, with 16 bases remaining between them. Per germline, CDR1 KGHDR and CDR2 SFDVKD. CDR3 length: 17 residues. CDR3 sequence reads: CATSGEIGDSSYNEQFF. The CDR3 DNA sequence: TGTGCCACCAGTGGGGAAATCGGGGATAGCTCCTACAATGAGCAGTTCTTC.

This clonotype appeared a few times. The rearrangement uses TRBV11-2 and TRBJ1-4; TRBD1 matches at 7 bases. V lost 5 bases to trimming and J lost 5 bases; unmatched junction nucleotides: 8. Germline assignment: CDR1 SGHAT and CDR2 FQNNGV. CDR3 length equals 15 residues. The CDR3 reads CASSPGWDSNEKLFF. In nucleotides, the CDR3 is TGTGCCAGCAGCCCCGGTTGGGACAGCAATGAAAAACTGTTTTTT.

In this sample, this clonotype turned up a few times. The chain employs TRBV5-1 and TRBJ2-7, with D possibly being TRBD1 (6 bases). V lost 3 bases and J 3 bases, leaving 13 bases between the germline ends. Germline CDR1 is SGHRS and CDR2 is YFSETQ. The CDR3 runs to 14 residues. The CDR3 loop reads CASSSGTTIYEQYF. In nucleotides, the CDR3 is TGCGCCAGCAGCTCCGGGACAACCATCTACGAGCAGTACTTC.

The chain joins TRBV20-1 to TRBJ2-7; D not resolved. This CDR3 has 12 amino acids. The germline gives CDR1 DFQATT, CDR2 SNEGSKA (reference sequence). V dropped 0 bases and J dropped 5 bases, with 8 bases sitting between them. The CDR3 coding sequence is TGCAGTGCTAGAGATCCGAGGCACGAGCAGTACTTC. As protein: CSARDPRHEQYF.

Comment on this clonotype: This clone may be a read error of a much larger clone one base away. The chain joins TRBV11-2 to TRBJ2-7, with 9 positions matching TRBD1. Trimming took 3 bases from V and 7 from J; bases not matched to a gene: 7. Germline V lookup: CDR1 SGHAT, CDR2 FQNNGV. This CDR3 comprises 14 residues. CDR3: CASSFGTGPLEQYF. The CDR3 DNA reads TGTGCCAGCAGCTTCGGGACAGGGCCCTTAGAGCAGTACTTC.

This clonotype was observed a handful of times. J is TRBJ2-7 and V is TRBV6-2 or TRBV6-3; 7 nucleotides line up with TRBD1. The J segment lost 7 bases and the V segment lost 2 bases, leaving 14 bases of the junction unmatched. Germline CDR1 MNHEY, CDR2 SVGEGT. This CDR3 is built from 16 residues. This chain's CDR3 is CASSYALSRTGWEQYF. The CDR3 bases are TGTGCCAGCAGTTACGCTCTGTCGCGGACAGGATGGGAGCAGTACTTC.

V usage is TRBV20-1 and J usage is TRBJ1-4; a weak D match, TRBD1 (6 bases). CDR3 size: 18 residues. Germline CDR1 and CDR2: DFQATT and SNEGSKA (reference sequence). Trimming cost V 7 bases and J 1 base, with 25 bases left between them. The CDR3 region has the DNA TGCAGTGTCCGGAGTTCCAGGGGCTGGATCGGAACTAATGAAAAACTGTTTTTT. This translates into CSVRSSRGWIGTNEKLFF.

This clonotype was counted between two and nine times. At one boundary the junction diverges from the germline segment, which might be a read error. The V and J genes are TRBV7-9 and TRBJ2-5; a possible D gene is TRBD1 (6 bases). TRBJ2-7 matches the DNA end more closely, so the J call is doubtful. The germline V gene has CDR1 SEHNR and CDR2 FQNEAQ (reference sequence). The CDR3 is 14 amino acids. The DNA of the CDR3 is TGTGTCAGCAGCGTCGGACAGCGGCCCTACGAGCAGTACTTC. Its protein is CVSSVGQRPYEQYF.

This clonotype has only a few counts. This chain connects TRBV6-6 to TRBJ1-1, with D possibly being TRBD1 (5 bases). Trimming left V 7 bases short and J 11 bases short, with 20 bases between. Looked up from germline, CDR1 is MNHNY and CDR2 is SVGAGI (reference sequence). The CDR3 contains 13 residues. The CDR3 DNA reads TGTGCCAGCACCTCTAGAAGGGACGGGGACGCTTTCTTT. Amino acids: CASTSRRDGDAFF.

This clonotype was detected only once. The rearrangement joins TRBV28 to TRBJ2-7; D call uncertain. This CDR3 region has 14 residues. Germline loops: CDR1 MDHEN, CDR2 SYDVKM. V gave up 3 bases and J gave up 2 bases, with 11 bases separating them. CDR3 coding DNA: TGTGCCAGCAGTTTTGGAGACCGTACCTACGAGCAGTACTTC. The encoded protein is CASSFGDRTYEQYF. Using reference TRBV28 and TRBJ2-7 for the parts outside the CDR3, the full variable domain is DVKVTQSSRYLVKRTGEKVFLECVQDMDHENMFWYRQDPGLGLRLIYFSYDVKMKEKGDIPEGYSVSREKKERFSLILESASTNQTSMYLCASSFGDRTYEQYFGPGTRLTVT.

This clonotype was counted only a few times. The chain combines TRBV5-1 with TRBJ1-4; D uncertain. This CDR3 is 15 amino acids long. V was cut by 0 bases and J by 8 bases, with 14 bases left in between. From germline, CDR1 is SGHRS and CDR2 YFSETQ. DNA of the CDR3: TGCGCCAGCAGCTTGGTCTCCTCGCTTCGAGAAAAACTGTTTTTT. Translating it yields CASSLVSSLREKLFF.

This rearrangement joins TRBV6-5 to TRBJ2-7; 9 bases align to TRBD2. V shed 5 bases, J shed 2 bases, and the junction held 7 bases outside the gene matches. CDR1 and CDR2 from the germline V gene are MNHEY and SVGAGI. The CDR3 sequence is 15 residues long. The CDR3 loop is CASSRQRGGAYEQYF. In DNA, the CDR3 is TGTGCCAGCAGTCGACAACGCGGGGGGGCCTACGAGCAGTACTTC.

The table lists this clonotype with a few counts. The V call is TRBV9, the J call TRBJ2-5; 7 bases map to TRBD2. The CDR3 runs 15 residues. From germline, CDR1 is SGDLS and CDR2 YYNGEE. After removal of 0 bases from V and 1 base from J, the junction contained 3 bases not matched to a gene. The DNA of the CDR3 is TGTGCCAGCAGCGTAGCGGGGGGAATCCAAGAGACCCAGTACTTC. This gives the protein CASSVAGGIQETQYF.

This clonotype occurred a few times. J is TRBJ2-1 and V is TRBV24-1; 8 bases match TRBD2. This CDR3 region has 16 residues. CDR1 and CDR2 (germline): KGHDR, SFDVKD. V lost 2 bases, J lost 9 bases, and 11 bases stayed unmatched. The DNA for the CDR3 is TGTGCCACCAGTGATTGGGGTGAGGGACTAGTGGGTGAGCAGTTCTTC. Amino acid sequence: CATSDWGEGLVGEQFF.

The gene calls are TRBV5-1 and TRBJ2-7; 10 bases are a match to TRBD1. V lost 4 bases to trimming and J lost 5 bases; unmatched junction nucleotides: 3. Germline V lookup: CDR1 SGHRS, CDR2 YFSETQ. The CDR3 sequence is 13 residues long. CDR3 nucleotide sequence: TGCGCCAGCAGCGGGGACAGGGGCCACGAGCAGTACTTC. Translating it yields CASSGDRGHEQYF. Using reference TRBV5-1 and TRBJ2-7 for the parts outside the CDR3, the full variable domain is KAGVTQTPRYLIKTRGQQVTLSCSPISGHRSVSWYQQTPGQGLQFLFEYFSETQRNKGNFPGRFSGRQFSNSRSEMNVSTLELGDSALYLCASSGDRGHEQYFGPGTRLTVT.

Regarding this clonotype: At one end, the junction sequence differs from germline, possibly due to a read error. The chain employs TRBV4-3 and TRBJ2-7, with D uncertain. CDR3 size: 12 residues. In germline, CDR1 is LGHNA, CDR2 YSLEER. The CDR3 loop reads CASNQERDEQYF. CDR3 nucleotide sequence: TGCGCCAGCAACCAAGAAAGGGACGAGCAGTACTTC.

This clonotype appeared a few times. CDR3 sequence (DNA): TGCAGTGCTGGCCGAGGGACCCAGCGGAGCGAGCAGTACTTC. Its translation is CSAGRGTQRSEQYF. The chain uses TRBV20-1 and TRBJ2-7; perhaps D is TRBD1 or TRBD2 (5 bases each). The germline gives CDR1 DFQATT, CDR2 SNEGSKA (reference sequence). V was cut by 5 bases and J by 6 bases, with 20 bases left in between. The CDR3 has 14 residues.